This T cell receptor beta chain was captured in a study of shared T cell receptors in the human thymus. Trimming left V 6 bases short and J 7 bases short, with 19 bases between. The germline CDR1 and CDR2 sequences are MGHDK and SYGVNS. The CDR3 is 14 residues long. Method: immunoSEQ multiplex PCR; TCRdb's copy keeps in-frame clones and lacks some. Of hundreds of thousands of clones listed, approximately 87% are singletons. Another study also made use of these data, one on human thymus T cells. That publication notes: Thymus tissue for the work was resected from patients undergoing corrective heart surgery. Reports from related research described highly overlapping thymic repertoires among unrelated individuals.

What was sequenced was thymocytes. The receptor's source is a boy under two years old with a congenital heart defect. The genes are TRBV25-1 and TRBJ2-7; weak D call: TRBD1 (6 bases). The CDR3 region has the DNA TGTGCCAGCAGCTGGGCCAGGGGATGTGGGGAGCAGTACTTC. Amino acids: CASSWARGCGEQYF.